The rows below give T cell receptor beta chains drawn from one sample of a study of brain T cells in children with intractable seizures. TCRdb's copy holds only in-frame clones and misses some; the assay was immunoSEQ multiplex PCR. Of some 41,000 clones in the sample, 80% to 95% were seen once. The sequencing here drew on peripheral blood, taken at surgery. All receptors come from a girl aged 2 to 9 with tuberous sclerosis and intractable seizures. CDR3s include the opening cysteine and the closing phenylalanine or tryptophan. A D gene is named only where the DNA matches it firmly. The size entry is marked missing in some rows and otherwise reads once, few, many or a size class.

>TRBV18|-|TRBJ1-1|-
CASSPRQTNTEAFF
TGTGCCAGCTCACCCAGACAAACGAACACTGAAGCTTTCTTT
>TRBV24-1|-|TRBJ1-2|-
CATSDSTAGGLYGYTF
TGTGCCACCAGTGATTCCACTGCCGGTGGTCTCTATGGCTACACCTTC
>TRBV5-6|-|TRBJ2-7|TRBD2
CASSSLADSYEQYF
TGTGCCAGCAGCAGTCTAGCGGACTCCTACGAGCAGTACTTC
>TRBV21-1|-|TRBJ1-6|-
CASSPETSAAYNSPLHF
TGTGCCAGCAGTCCAGAGACGTCGGCAGCCTATAATTCACCCCTCCACTTT
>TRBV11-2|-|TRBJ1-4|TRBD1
CASTINRYGTVNEKLFF
TGTGCCAGCACTATCAATCGGTACGGGACAGTGAATGAAAAACTGTTTTTT
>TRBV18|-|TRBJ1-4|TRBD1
CASSPQGQGSLLLAEKLFF
TGTGCCAGCTCACCACAAGGACAGGGAAGCTTACTTTTGGCTGAAAAACTGTTTTTT
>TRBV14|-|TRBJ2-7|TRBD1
CASSYLRGLTYEQYF
TGTGCCAGCAGCTACCTCAGGGGGTTGACCTACGAGCAGTACTTC
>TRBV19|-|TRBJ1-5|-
CASSFYTGGSNQPQHF
TGTGCCAGTAGTTTTTATACGGGGGGAAGCAATCAGCCCCAGCATTTT
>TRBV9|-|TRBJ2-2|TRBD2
CASSRRTSSDRELFF
TGTGCCAGCAGCAGACGGACTAGCTCGGACCGGGAGCTGTTTTTT
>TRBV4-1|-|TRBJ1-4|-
CASSQDRPGGDEKLFF
TGCGCCAGCAGCCAAGACCGTCCGGGAGGGGATGAAAAACTGTTTTTT
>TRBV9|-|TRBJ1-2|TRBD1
CASSVGRIGGRNYGYTF
TGTGCCAGCAGCGTAGGTCGAATAGGGGGCAGGAACTATGGCTACACCTTC
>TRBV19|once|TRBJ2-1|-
CASTQGGRTLNEQFF
TGTGCCAGCACCCAGGGGGGGAGAACATTGAATGAGCAGTTCTTC
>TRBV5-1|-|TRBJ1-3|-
CASSSDASNAGNTIYF
TGCGCCAGCAGCTCCGATGCATCTAACGCTGGAAACACCATATATTTT